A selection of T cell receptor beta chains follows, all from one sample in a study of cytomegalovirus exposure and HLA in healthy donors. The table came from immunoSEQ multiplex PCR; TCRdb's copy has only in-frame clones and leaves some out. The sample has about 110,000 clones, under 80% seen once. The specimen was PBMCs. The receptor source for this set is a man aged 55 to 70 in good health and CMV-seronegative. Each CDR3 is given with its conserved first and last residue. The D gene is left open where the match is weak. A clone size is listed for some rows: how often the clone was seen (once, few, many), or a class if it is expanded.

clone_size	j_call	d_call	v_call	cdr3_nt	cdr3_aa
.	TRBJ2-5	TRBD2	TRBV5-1	TGCGCCAGCAGCTCCCGGGGGGGCGGGGTTGAGACCCAGTACTTC	CASSSRGGGVETQYF
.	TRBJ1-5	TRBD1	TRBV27	TGTGCCAGCAGCCCTGGACAGGCGGCGGAGCCCCAGCATTTT	CASSPGQAAEPQHF
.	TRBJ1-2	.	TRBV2	TGTGCCAGCACGGCGAGGGCGGCGGGGGACTATGGCTACACCTTC	CASTARAAGDYGYTF
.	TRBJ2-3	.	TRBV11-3	TGTGCCAGCAGCTTAATCGGGGCAGATACGCAGTATTTT	CASSLIGADTQYF
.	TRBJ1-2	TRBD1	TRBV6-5	TGTGCCAGCAGTCCAAATGGACAGGGACACTATGGCTACACCTTC	CASSPNGQGHYGYTF
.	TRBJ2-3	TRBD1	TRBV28	TGTGCCAGCAGTTCCCGGGACAGCCGATCTAGCACAGATACGCAGTATTTT	CASSSRDSRSSTDTQYF
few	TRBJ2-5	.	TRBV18	TGTGCCAGCTCACCACGAGAAATTCAAGAGACCCAGTACTTC	CASSPREIQETQYF
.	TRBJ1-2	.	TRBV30	TGTGCCTGGGCCTTGGGAGCAGCGGCTGGCTACACCTTC	CAWALGAAAGYTF
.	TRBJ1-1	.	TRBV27	TGTGCCAGCAGTTTAGGGAGGGTAGGCACTGAAGCTTTCTTT	CASSLGRVGTEAFF
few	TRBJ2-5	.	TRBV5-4	TGTGCCAGCAGCTTTGGAGGCGGCAACCAAGAGACCCAGTACTTC	CASSFGGGNQETQYF
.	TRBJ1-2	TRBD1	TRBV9	TGTGCCAGCAGCGCCGGCAGGGGGCGCGGCACCTTC	CASSAGRGRGTF
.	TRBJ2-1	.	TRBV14	TGTGCCAGCAGCCAAGATATAGGCGGACACGACTACAATGAGCAGTTCTTC	CASSQDIGGHDYNEQFF
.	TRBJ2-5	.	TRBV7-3	TGTGCCAGCAGCTTAGGTTGGTCGGGATATTCACAAGAGACCCAGTACTTC	CASSLGWSGYSQETQYF
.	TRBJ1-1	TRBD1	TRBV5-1	TGCGCCAGCAGCTTGGGGACAGGGGGTGAAGCTTTCTTT	CASSLGTGGEAFF
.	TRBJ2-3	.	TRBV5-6	TGTGCCAGCAGCTACAGGGCCGGGGGCACAGATACGCAGTATTTT	CASSYRAGGTDTQYF
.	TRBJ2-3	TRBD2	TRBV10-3	TGTGCCATCAGTATAGCGGGGGGAATCACAGATACGCAGTATTTT	CAISIAGGITDTQYF
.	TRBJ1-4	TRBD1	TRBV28	TGTGCCAGCAGTCAACCGGGACAGGGGGCGAAGGCTAATGAAAAACTGTTTTTT	CASSQPGQGAKANEKLFF